This TCR beta chain was retrieved from a study of cytomegalovirus exposure and HLA in healthy donors. As for the study in general: The approximately 110 validation repertoires were reported in a later analysis to have been generated on the same platform as the roughly 700 first-cohort repertoires. General study findings and limits: The CMV antigen specificity of a few CMV-associated chains was confirmed through in vitro analysis. Clusters of TCRs from the first cohort tended to co-occur in the roughly 120 validation repertoires (as a later analysis found). Reported performance of the classifier showed diagnosis of cytomegalovirus status with high specificity and sensitivity.

The table lists this clone with a few counts. Its target is not known. Using immunoSEQ multiplex PCR, the repertoire was profiled, and TCRdb retains in-frame clones only, with some absent. This sample carries tens of thousands of clones, about 92% of them seen once, and the ten largest clones take 0.9% to 1.4%. The CDR3 covers 14 residues. The V gene end was trimmed by 3 bases and the J gene end by 9 bases; junction bases not matched to a gene: 6. Per germline, CDR1 MNHEY and CDR2 SMNVEV (reference sequence). The clonotype originates from a man aged 18 to 30 in good health and CMV-seronegative. The material sequenced was PBMCs. The chain is built from TRBV27 and TRBJ2-1; 9 bases are shared with TRBD1. The CDR3 reads CASSLGQGLGEQFF. The CDR3 DNA sequence: TGTGCCAGCAGTTTGGGACAGGGACTGGGTGAGCAGTTCTTC.